The clone carrying this T cell receptor beta chain was recorded only once. As yet, its antigen is unknown. Losses at the gene ends were 4 bases for V and 5 bases for J; bases not matched to a gene: 6. Germline V lookup: CDR1 ENHRY, CDR2 SYGVKD. CDR3 size: 15 residues. TCRbeta library construction was performed incorporating unique molecular identifiers. TCRdb ran MiXCR on the PCR reads and lists one entry per CDR3 protein. The sample consists of 300,000 to 400,000 distinct CDR3 sequences, approximately 23% of them appearing once. The sample belongs to a study of T-cell reconstitution after alpha-beta-depleted transplantation in children. Study-wide findings and caveats: Expanded graft clones, several hundred of them, were reportedly the source of alpha-beta T cells about two months after transplant. Surviving recipient T cells and thymic progenitors accounted for the high day-60 TCRbeta diversity observed in some patients. T cells produced anew were the main source of T-cell counts and diversity one year after transplant.

The chain links TRBV10-3 to TRBJ2-3, with 10 bases lining up with TRBD1. This receptor was obtained from a male patient under 18 who had a stem cell transplant for acute lymphoblastic leukemia, so the T cells may come from the graft donor. Sequencing was performed on PBMCs, mostly from graft donor cells, taken 180 days after TCRalphabeta/CD19-depleted stem cell transplant. CDR3 sequence: CAISAGTGVQDTQYF. The CDR3 bases are TGTGCCATCAGTGCGGGGACAGGGGTTCAAGATACGCAGTATTTT.